The next 17 T cell receptor beta chains were all read from a single sample in a study of cytomegalovirus exposure and HLA in healthy donors. In the PCR, 60 Vbeta and 13 Jbeta primers were used. The assay was immunoSEQ multiplex PCR, and TCRdb's table has in-frame clones only and misses some. The sample shows hundreds of thousands of clones, roughly 89% of them seen only once. The sequenced material came from PBMCs. Source of these receptors: a woman in her late teens or twenties in good health and CMV-seronegative.

V and J are TRBV4-2 and TRBJ2-5; D is perhaps TRBD1 (5 bases). This CDR3 region has 15 residues. The germline V gene has CDR1 LGHNA and CDR2 YNFKEQ. Deletions cut 1 base from V and 1 base from J, with 10 bases between. CDR3 loop: CASSQGDSTQETQYF. CDR3 in DNA: TGTGCCAGCAGCCAAGGAGACAGTACCCAAGAGACCCAGTACTTC.

The rearrangement joins TRBV29-1 to TRBJ1-4; TRBD1 agrees at 9 bases. V trimming: 7 bases; J trimming: 8 bases; junction bases outside the gene matches: 5. The CDR3 loop spans 12 amino acids. Germline lookup yields CDR1 SQVTM and CDR2 ANQGSEA. CDR3 sequence: CSGRDRVEKLFF. DNA for the CDR3: TGCAGCGGCCGGGACAGGGTAGAAAAACTGTTTTTT.

This chain links TRBV11-2 with TRBJ2-3, with D possibly TRBD2 on 6 matching bases. Trimming pared 8 bases from V and 3 bases from J, leaving 18 bases between. The CDR3 has 15 residues. Germline CDR1 reads SGHAT; CDR2 reads FQNNGV. CDR3 nucleotides: TGTGCCAGCTCCTTGGAGGGCGGGACTACAGATACGCAGTATTTT. It translates to CASSLEGGTTDTQYF.

V usage is TRBV5-8 and J usage is TRBJ1-1; 7 bases fit TRBD1. There are 15 residues in the CDR3. Unmatched junction bases numbered 14, after V lost 4 bases and J lost 8 bases. CDR1 is SGHTS and CDR2 is YDEGEE in the germline V gene. The CDR3: CASSKGGSLAPEAFF. The CDR3 DNA follows: TGTGCCAGCAGCAAAGGGGGCAGCCTTGCCCCCGAAGCTTTCTTT.

V is TRBV9 and J is TRBJ2-1; the match to TRBD2 covers 10 bases. The CDR3 spans 19 residues. Germline trimming cut 0 bases from V and 5 bases from J; bases unmatched to any gene: 14. The germline V gene has CDR1 SGDLS and CDR2 YYNGEE. This CDR3 reads CASSVDPFISGGVNNEQFF. The CDR3 nucleotides read TGTGCCAGCAGCGTAGACCCGTTTATAAGCGGGGGGGTGAACAATGAGCAGTTCTTC.

This rearrangement joins TRBV29-1 to TRBJ2-7, with 11 bases identical to TRBD2. Trimming cost V 4 bases and J 5 bases; bases outside gene matches: 7. The CDR3 has 14 residues. Germline lookup yields CDR1 SQVTM and CDR2 ANQGSEA. DNA of the CDR3: TGCAGCGTTGCCGTAGCGGGGGGGCGGAACGAGCAGTACTTC. As protein: CSVAVAGGRNEQYF.

V and J are TRBV5-6 and TRBJ1-6; 7 bases agree with TRBD1. This CDR3 has 18 residues. V shed 1 base and J 9 bases; nucleotides not matched to a gene: 16. Germline V gene lookup returns CDR1 SGHDT and CDR2 YYEEEE. CDR3 bases: TGTGCCAGCAGCTTGATCGGCGCGGTCGGAGGGGGCATTTCACCCCTCCACTTT. Translated: CASSLIGAVGGGISPLHF. The full variable domain, rest sourced from reference TRBV5-6 and TRBJ1-6, is DAGVTQSPTHLIKTRGQQVTLRCSPKSGHDTVSWYQQALGQGPQFIFQYYEEEERQRGNFPDRFSGHQFPNYSSELNVNALLLGDSALYLCASSLIGAVGGGISPLHFGNGTRLTVT.

The V gene is TRBV7-8, the J gene TRBJ1-2; D ambiguous. This CDR3 region has 16 residues. Deletions cut 1 base from V and 8 bases from J, with 20 bases between. CDR1 and CDR2 from the germline V gene are SGHVS and FQNEAQ. In DNA, the CDR3 is TGTGCCAGCAGCTTAGTGCGATGGGCCCGCGATATCGGCTACACCTTC. Translated, it gives CASSLVRWARDIGYTF.

The V gene is TRBV2, the J gene TRBJ2-4, with D tentatively TRBD1 (6 bases). The CDR3 sequence is 12 residues long. V shed 6 bases and J shed 6 bases, with 9 bases lying between them. Per germline, CDR1 SNHLY and CDR2 FYNNEI. For the CDR3, the DNA is TGTGCCAGCAGACAGACAGGAAACATTCAGTACTTC. Protein sequence: CASRQTGNIQYF.

The V and J genes are TRBV13 and TRBJ1-2; no clear D gene. V was trimmed by 4 bases and J by 4 bases, leaving 16 bases between them. Germline-derived CDR1 and CDR2 are PRHDT and FYEKMQ (reference sequence). CDR3 length equals 15 residues. The CDR3 DNA sequence: TGTGCCAGCAGCTCGGGGAGGGTCGTCCTCTATGGCTACACCTTC. Translated, it gives CASSSGRVVLYGYTF.

CDR3 DNA: TGTGCCAGCAAGAGGGACAACCAAAAAGAGACCCAGTACTTC. This codes for CASKRDNQKETQYF. The chain joins TRBV6-1 to TRBJ2-5, with D possibly matching TRBD1 (6 bases). Per germline, CDR1 MNHNS and CDR2 SASEGT. The CDR3 has 14 residues. Trimming shortened V by 7 bases and J by 3 bases, and 15 bases separated the two germline ends.

The chain joins TRBV18 to TRBJ1-2, with D possibly matching TRBD1 (5 bases). CDR3 size: 15 residues. Germline CDR1 KGHSH, CDR2 LQKENI. Trimming removed 2 bases at V and 3 bases at J, with 13 bases between. The CDR3 protein is CASSPTSGGDYGYTF. The CDR3 bases are TGTGCCAGCTCACCAACTTCGGGGGGGGACTATGGCTACACCTTC.

This sequence joins TRBV20-1 and TRBJ1-1; D is undetermined. The germline V and J ends were trimmed by 6 bases and 5 bases, with 10 bases remaining between them. The germline V gene encodes CDR1 DFQATT and CDR2 SNEGSKA (reference sequence). There are 11 residues in the CDR3. The CDR3 region is CSAQRETEAFF. The CDR3, as DNA: TGCAGTGCCCAAAGGGAGACTGAAGCTTTCTTT.

The chain's CDR3 is CASSGDRGVYGYTF. The CDR3 DNA reads TGTGCCAGCAGTGGAGACAGGGGCGTTTATGGCTACACCTTC. The rearrangement joins TRBV25-1 to TRBJ1-2, with 8 nucleotides matching TRBD1. Germline V gives CDR1 MGHDK, CDR2 SYGVNS. The CDR3 consists of 14 residues. The V gene end was trimmed by 4 bases and the J gene end by 5 bases; junction bases not matched to a gene: 6.

The chain combines TRBV2 with TRBJ2-1, with D tentatively TRBD2 (5 bases). V was clipped by 6 bases and J by 7 bases, with 19 bases between them. CDR3 length: 15 residues. Germline assignment: CDR1 SNHLY and CDR2 FYNNEI. The CDR3 sequence: CASRDMSGLVNEQFF. In DNA, the CDR3 is TGTGCCAGCAGAGACATGAGCGGTCTTGTGAATGAGCAGTTCTTC.

V usage is TRBV4-3 and J usage is TRBJ1-2, with D unclear. V was trimmed by 3 bases and J by 4 bases, leaving 12 bases between them. Germline CDR1 is LGHNA and CDR2 is YSLEER. The CDR3 consists of 14 residues. The CDR3: CASSQKRATYGYTF. DNA of the CDR3: TGCGCCAGCAGCCAGAAGCGGGCTACCTATGGCTACACCTTC.

The chain couples TRBV2 to TRBJ1-1, with D possibly matching TRBD1 (5 bases). CDR1 SNHLY and CDR2 FYNNEI come from the germline V gene. The CDR3 contains 14 residues. The V and J ends lost 6 bases and 4 bases respectively, with 15 bases between them. The CDR3 here is CASRNQGEGTEAFF. The CDR3 DNA follows: TGTGCCAGCAGGAACCAGGGTGAAGGCACTGAAGCTTTCTTT.